The entry below describes one T cell receptor beta chain. Its antigen is as yet unknown. This specimen comes from a study of cytomegalovirus exposure and HLA in healthy donors. The J segment lost 7 bases and the V segment lost 6 bases, leaving 15 bases of the junction unmatched. The CDR3 totals 15 residues. Germline CDR1 reads MNHEY; CDR2 reads SMNVEV (reference sequence). Study-wide results and limits: Later analysis identified a missense DCLRE1C variant that was linked to TCR beta V- and J-gene trimming. At a 0.05 false discovery rate, a later analysis found some 18,000 TCR beta sequences to be associated with HLA alleles.

The PCR contained 60 Vbeta and 13 Jbeta primers. Measured with immunoSEQ multiplex PCR; TCRdb has only the in-frame clones, and not every one. The data contain about 220,000 clones, over 65% of them seen just once; the ten biggest clones take up approximately 0.63%. Specimen: PBMCs. The origin of this receptor is a man younger than 35 in good health and CMV-seronegative. V usage is TRBV27 and J usage is TRBJ2-7, with 7 bases fitting TRBD1. Here the CDR3 DNA reads TGTGCCAGCAGCCCCCCGACAGGGAACCGTCGAGAGCAGTACTTC. Translating it yields CASSPPTGNRREQYF.